This TCR beta chain originates from a study of shared clonotypes between healthy human individuals. The assay was run at deep level. Method: immunoSEQ multiplex PCR; TCRdb's copy keeps in-frame clones and lacks some. The repertoire includes 1.5 million to 2.5 million clones, roughly 94% of them detected once, and 0.95% to 1.5% sits in the top ten. About this clone: Its target is not known.

The study, taken as a whole, reports: Relative to clonotypes present in all four donors, those not shared had lower generation probabilities. Clonotype sharing levels among donors were expected to vary with sequencing depth.

Cells designated naive CD8 were CD45RO-negative and were positively selected for CCR7, with terminally differentiated effector memory CD45RA+ cells excluded. The specimen sequenced was naive CD8+ T cells sorted from blood. This receptor was identified in a man aged 18 to 29 in good health.

The CDR3 sequence is CASSAGTSSSYEQYF. The CDR3, as DNA: TGTGCCAGTAGTGCCGGGACTTCAAGCTCCTACGAGCAGTACTTC. The chain links TRBV19 to TRBJ2-7; D might be TRBD2 (6 bases). Germline V gives CDR1 LNHDA, CDR2 SQIVND (reference sequence). Trimming removed 5 bases at V and 0 bases at J, with 14 bases between. The CDR3 spans 15 residues.